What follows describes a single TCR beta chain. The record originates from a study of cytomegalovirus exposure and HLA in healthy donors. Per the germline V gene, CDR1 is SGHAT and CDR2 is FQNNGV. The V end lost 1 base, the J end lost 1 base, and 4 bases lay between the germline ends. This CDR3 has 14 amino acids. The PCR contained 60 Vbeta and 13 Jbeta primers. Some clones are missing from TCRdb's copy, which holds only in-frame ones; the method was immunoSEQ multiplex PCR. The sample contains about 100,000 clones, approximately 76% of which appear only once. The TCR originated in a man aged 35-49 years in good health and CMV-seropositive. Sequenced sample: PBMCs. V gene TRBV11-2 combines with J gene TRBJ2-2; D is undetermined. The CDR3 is CASSLGGNTGELFF. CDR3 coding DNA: TGTGCCAGCAGCTTAGGAGGGAACACCGGGGAGCTGTTTTTT.